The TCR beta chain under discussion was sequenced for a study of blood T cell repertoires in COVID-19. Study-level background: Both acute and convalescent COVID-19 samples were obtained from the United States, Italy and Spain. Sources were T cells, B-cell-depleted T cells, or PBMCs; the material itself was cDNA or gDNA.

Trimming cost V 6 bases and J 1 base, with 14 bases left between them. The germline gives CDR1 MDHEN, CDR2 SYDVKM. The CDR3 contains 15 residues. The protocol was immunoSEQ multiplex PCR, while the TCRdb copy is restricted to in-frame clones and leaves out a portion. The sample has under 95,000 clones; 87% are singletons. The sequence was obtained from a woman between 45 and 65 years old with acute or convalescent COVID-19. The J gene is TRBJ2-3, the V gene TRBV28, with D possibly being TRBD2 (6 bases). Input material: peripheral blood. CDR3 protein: CASRGGSGGTDTQYF. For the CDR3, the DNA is TGTGCCAGCAGGGGAGGTAGTGGGGGCACAGATACGCAGTATTTT.